This T cell receptor beta chain is from a study of graft-versus-host responses after intestinal transplantation (dated by TCRdb to the early 2020s). Study-level background: Multivisceral, liver-intestinal, or isolated intestinal transplants were received by the recipients. Every recipient was given anti-thymocyte globulin induction, followed by around three years of maintenance tacrolimus and steroids. Bulk TCR-beta CDR3 sequencing was used to track graft-versus-host and host-versus-graft alloreactive T cell clones in the graft, circulation and bone marrow after intestinal transplantation. Alloreactive clones were identified by sequencing pre-transplant mixed lymphocyte reaction products and comparing them with unstimulated pre-transplant donor and recipient T cells. The cohort enrolled about two dozen intestinal transplant recipients including one retransplant, and a few patients lacking pretransplant specimens were excluded. A peak of at least 4% donor T cells among recipient peripheral blood mononuclear cells was the definition used for donor T cell macrochimerism. Rather than being sequenced by the commercial service, samples from a few later patients were sequenced in-house on an Illumina MiSeq and processed with MiXCR. Study-level results and caveats: Early after transplant, declines in HvG clones were associated with peak levels of circulating GvH clones. The relatively low number and heterogeneity of intestinal transplant patients limited the conclusions. In patients with donor T cell macrochimerism, the allografts had high GvH to HvG T cell clonal ratios. GvH clones were detected in recipient bone marrow, and some of these GvH clones were observed earlier in ileal mucosa or blood, consistent with an intestinal mucosal origin.

The germline V gene yields SGHTA for CDR1 and FQGNSA for CDR2. From the cysteine up to the phenylalanine, the CDR3 has a length of 15 residues. The DNA shown is the 45-base CDR3, in frame from base 1. At the junction V is shortened by 1 base and J by 2 bases, with 10 bases in between. This specimen's time point label, per the study, means: cells obtained before transplantation from donor or recipient. CD3+CD4+ and CD3+CD8+ populations were FACS-sorted from unstimulated pre-transplant donor and recipient cells taken from spleen or lymph nodes. Library preparation was by the immunoSEQ multiplex PCR assay. In most patients, genomic DNA was isolated using the Qiagen DNeasy Blood and Tissue Kit and sent frozen to Adaptive Biotechnologies for TCR sequencing. Adaptive Biotechnologies carried out high-throughput TCR-beta CDR3 sequencing of genomic DNA for most patients. From the authors' description of their analysis: Adaptive's ImmunoSEQ software was the source of the TCR sequencing data for over 15 patients, while three other patients were processed with MiXCR and VDJtools. CD4 versus CD8 sorting errors were corrected by removing sequences found in both subsets at a frequency ratio below 5:1. CDR3 nucleotide sequences shared between donor and recipient were removed because the origin of such sequences could not be assigned. Alloreactive clones required at least 2-fold expansion over unstimulated cells and minimum CFSE-low frequency of 0.002% (template counts) or 0.001% (read counts). A clone was considered mappable if detected in the sequenced pre-transplant spleen, lymph node, or MLR CFSE-low populations of the donor or recipient. The cumulative frequency of alloreactive clones was calculated as a percentage of all sequences, weighted by copy number. TCRdb retrieved this table from immuneACCESS and kept in-frame rearrangements only. Not all clones are present; in checked studies, unresolved V genes account for under half, and no reason is known for the remainder. V, J and clone size are taken as reported in that table, and D and trimming were inferred from the DNA itself. The sample data list 98,000 or so clones, and roughly 84% of these were observed just once. The ten largest clones represent approximately 1% of the sample.

Remarks on this clone: Its antigen remains unidentified. There are no base qualities to consult, and no much larger clone falls within one base.

The source was unstimulated CD4+ T cells sorted from spleen or lymph node cells, collected before intestinal transplant. The chain links TRBV7-2 with TRBJ2-3; TRBD1 is a possible D gene, resting on 5 matching bases. The sequence was collected from a human donor who received an intestinal transplant. Read as DNA, the sequence is TGTGCCAGCAGCTTAGTAGGGGTGTACACAGATACGCAGTATTTT. It specifies CASSLVGVYTDTQYF.